This record concerns one TCR beta chain sequence. Using immunoSEQ multiplex PCR, the repertoire was profiled, and TCRdb retains in-frame clones only, with some absent. The profile shows more than 200,000 clones, more than 85% of them singletons. These data are taken from a study of blood T cell repertoires in COVID-19. Germline CDR1 reads LNHDA; CDR2 reads SQIVND (reference sequence). The CDR3 is 15 amino acids. V was cut by 5 bases and J by 2 bases, with 15 bases left in between. The sequenced sample consisted of peripheral blood. The chain uses TRBV19 and TRBJ1-1; D gene uncertain. The sequence was collected from a woman aged 60-75 years with COVID-19, enrolled during active disease. The CDR3 DNA follows: TGTGCCAGTAGTCCACGGGAACGGCTAAACACTGAAGCTTTCTTT. Its translation is CASSPRERLNTEAFF.